A single sample gave rise to the 32 T cell receptor beta chains below, sequenced in a study of blood T cells in healthy people across ages. A second PCR of roughly 7 to 11 cycles used a sample-barcoded 5' primer and a J-beta primer mix. Each CDR3 protein is one row after TCRdb ran MiXCR on the 5' RACE reads. This sample has about 640,000 distinct CDR3 sequences, with roughly 30% found just once. Input material: blood. The receptors shown here come from an elderly woman in good health.

The V call is TRBV20-1, the J call TRBJ2-5; 7 nucleotides match TRBD2. CDR1 is DFQATT, CDR2 SNEGSKA, per germline (reference sequence). The CDR3 contains 15 residues. V lost 6 bases, J lost 7 bases, and 17 bases stayed unmatched. The CDR3 here is CSAKGTSGAGGTQYF. CDR3 nucleotides: TGCAGTGCCAAGGGAACCAGCGGGGCCGGGGGGACCCAGTACTTC.

Note on this clonotype: A read error may be the cause here, since a much bigger clone is one base away. The V and J genes are TRBV27 and TRBJ1-2; D is perhaps TRBD1 (5 bases). CDR1 MNHEY and CDR2 SMNVEV come from the germline V gene (reference sequence). CDR3 size: 15 residues. CDR3 in DNA: TGTGCCAGCAGTCTATCAGGGAGGCAGAGCTATGGCTACACCTTC. Its protein product is CASSLSGRQSYGYTF.

This sequence joins TRBV27 and TRBJ2-7; no clear D gene. CDR1 MNHEY and CDR2 SMNVEV come from the germline V gene (reference sequence). The CDR3 is made up of 9 amino acids. Trimming took 8 bases from V and 5 from J, leaving 4 bases between them. The CDR3 here is CASGDEQYF. For the CDR3, the DNA is TGTGCCAGCGGGGACGAGCAGTACTTC.

This clonotype was seen only a few times. The chain couples TRBV5-1 to TRBJ1-2; D is undetermined. The CDR3 length is 14 residues. Germline values: CDR1 SGHRS, CDR2 YFSETQ. Trimming removed 1 base at V and 4 bases at J, with 11 bases between. The CDR3 DNA reads as TGCGCCAGCAGCTTGACCCCAGGCGGCTATGGCTACACCTTC. Translated: CASSLTPGGYGYTF.

This clonotype was picked up many times. V is TRBV7-8 and J is TRBJ2-7; a possible D gene is TRBD2 (6 bases). Germline CDR1 SGHVS, CDR2 FQNEAQ. The CDR3 is 15 residues long. V gave up 1 base and J gave up 0 bases, with 10 bases separating them. CDR3 bases: TGTGCCAGCAGCTTAGTTGCGGAGGGCTCCTACGAGCAGTACTTC. This translates into CASSLVAEGSYEQYF.

This clonotype was counted only a few times. The chain employs TRBV10-3 and TRBJ2-5, with TRBD1 matching 11 bases. The CDR3 sequence is 13 residues long. CDR1 and CDR2 (germline): ENHRY, SYGVKD. V dropped 6 bases and J dropped 11; count of bases not matched to a gene: 8. CDR3 coding DNA: TGTGCCATCAGGGGACAGGGGGACAATGAGCAGTACTTC. Amino acid sequence: CAIRGQGDNEQYF.

In this sample, this clonotype turned up a few times. A much larger clonotype is one base distant, so this may be a read error. The chain uses TRBV10-3 and TRBJ1-6; 7 positions match TRBD1. The CDR3 has 15 residues. Germline loops: CDR1 ENHRY, CDR2 SYGVKD. The CDR3, as DNA: TGTGCCACGCAGCTGGACAGGAATGCTAATTCACCCCCCCACTTT. It translates to CATQLDRNANSPPHF.

This clonotype was observed a handful of times. The chain has TRBV20-1 and TRBJ1-5; D unresolved. The CDR3 sequence is 15 residues long. The germline V gene encodes CDR1 DFQATT and CDR2 SNEGSKA (reference sequence). The V end was cut by 1 base, the J end by 3 bases, with 13 bases between. The CDR3 nucleotides read TGCAGTGCTAGAGTTTCTCAAGGTAACAATCAGCCCCAGCATTTT. Its protein product is CSARVSQGNNQPQHF.

The rearrangement uses TRBV6-6 and TRBJ1-1; 7 bases align to TRBD1. Germline CDR1 MNHNY, CDR2 SVGAGI (reference sequence). V was clipped by 6 bases and J by 1 base; unmatched bases: 5. This CDR3 is 14 amino acids long. The CDR3 loop reads CASRPTGQNTEAFF. The CDR3 nucleotides read TGTGCCAGCAGGCCGACAGGGCAGAACACTGAAGCTTTCTTT.

The rearrangement joins TRBV7-2 to TRBJ2-1, with TRBD2 identical over 11 bases. The V segment lost 2 bases and the J segment 4 bases; nucleotides outside the gene matches: 7. This CDR3 region has 17 residues. CDR1 is SGHTA and CDR2 is FQGNSA in the germline V gene. The CDR3 region is CASSLFRASGRYNEQFF. The CDR3 nucleotides read TGTGCCAGCAGCTTATTTCGGGCTAGCGGGAGGTACAATGAGCAGTTCTTC.

This clonotype has a count of ten or more. This chain joins TRBV5-6 and TRBJ2-1; D uncertain. CDR1 and CDR2 (germline): SGHDT, YYEEEE. The V end lost 4 bases, the J end lost 6 bases, and 11 bases lay between the germline ends. This CDR3 has 13 amino acids. In DNA, the CDR3 is TGTGCCAGCAGCCTTGACGTCGGCAATGAGCAGTTCTTC. Translation: CASSLDVGNEQFF. Supplemented by reference TRBV5-6 and TRBJ2-1, the full variable domain reads DAGVTQSPTHLIKTRGQQVTLRCSPKSGHDTVSWYQQALGQGPQFIFQYYEEEERQRGNFPDRFSGHQFPNYSSELNVNALLLGDSALYLCASSLDVGNEQFFGPGTRLTVL.

This chain uses TRBV7-9 with TRBJ2-1; D ambiguous. Trimming cost V 1 base and J 5 bases, with 9 bases left between them. The length of the CDR3 is 14 residues. Germline CDR1 is SEHNR and CDR2 is FQNEAQ (reference sequence). The CDR3 reads CASSLDMGNNEQFF. The DNA of the CDR3 is TGTGCCAGCAGCTTAGACATGGGGAACAATGAGCAGTTCTTC.

This clonotype was detected ten times or more. The chain has TRBV29-1 and TRBJ2-7; 9 nucleotides agree with TRBD1. Germline CDR1 reads SQVTM; CDR2 reads ANQGSEA. The trim removed 1 base at V and 6 bases at J, leaving 10 bases unmatched. The CDR3 spans 15 residues. CDR3 nucleotide sequence: TGCAGCGTTGAAGCCCCGGACAGGGGAATGTCCGAGCAGTACTTC. Protein: CSVEAPDRGMSEQYF.

This clonotype was counted at least ten times. This chain links TRBV7-2 with TRBJ2-4; 12 bases line up with TRBD1. Germline values: CDR1 SGHTA, CDR2 FQGNSA. CDR3 length: 16 amino acids. V lost 1 base to trimming and J lost 6 bases; unmatched junction nucleotides: 4. The CDR3, as DNA: TGTGCCAGCAGCTTAGTAGGGACAGGGGGCGGAAACATTCAGTACTTC. This codes for CASSLVGTGGGNIQYF.

This clonotype has at least ten counts. This chain connects TRBV6-1 to TRBJ1-2; weak D call: TRBD1 (6 bases). This CDR3 region has 14 residues. With 3 bases removed from V and 4 bases from J, the gap between germline ends came to 12 bases. Germline CDR1 is MNHNS and CDR2 is SASEGT. Here the CDR3 DNA reads TGTGCCAGCAGTGAGGGGGCTAGCGGCTATGGCTACACCTTC. This encodes CASSEGASGYGYTF.

J is TRBJ2-3 and V is TRBV9; 14 nucleotides agree with TRBD2. The germline V gene has CDR1 SGDLS and CDR2 YYNGEE. CDR3 size: 17 residues. V lost 3 bases and J lost 3; bases outside the gene matches: 6. CDR3 sequence: CASSAGLAGGATDTQYF. Written as DNA, the CDR3 is TGTGCCAGCAGCGCCGGACTAGCGGGAGGAGCTACAGATACGCAGTATTTT.

This clonotype was picked up many times. The rearrangement joins TRBV6-5 to TRBJ2-5, with a weak D call TRBD2 (6 bases). Germline V gene data show CDR1 as MNHEY and CDR2 as SVGAGI. V dropped 6 bases and J dropped 4 bases, with 12 bases sitting between them. This CDR3 region has 13 residues. CDR3 in amino acids: CASRRMGGETQYF. CDR3 DNA sequence: TGTGCCAGCAGACGAATGGGGGGAGAGACCCAGTACTTC.

Many counts were recorded for this clonotype. J is TRBJ2-3 and V is TRBV3-1, with 13 bases aligning to TRBD2. Germline lookup yields CDR1 LGHDT and CDR2 YNNKEL (reference sequence). The CDR3 covers 16 residues. Trimming removed 3 bases from V and 5 bases from J; junction bases left unmatched: 5. CDR3 nucleotide sequence: TGTGCCAGCAGCCAGAGGACTAGCGGGGGTGGAGATACGCAGTATTTT. As protein: CASSQRTSGGGDTQYF.

This chain links TRBV6-2 or TRBV6-3 with TRBJ1-6; D perhaps matches TRBD1 (5 bases). V gave up 8 bases and J gave up 3 bases, with 8 bases separating them. The germline gives CDR1 MNHEY, CDR2 SVGEGT. The CDR3 is 13 amino acids. The CDR3 here is CASGGIYNSPLHF. CDR3 DNA sequence: TGTGCCAGCGGGGGAATCTATAATTCACCCCTCCACTTT.

This clonotype was seen a few times. This chain uses TRBV7-2 with TRBJ1-6, with D hard to call. Trimming stripped 3 bases from V and 0 bases from J, with 12 bases between. The CDR3 length is 17 residues. The germline CDR1 and CDR2 sequences are SGHTA and FQGNSA. The CDR3 loop reads CASSLISGISYNSPLHF. The CDR3 DNA reads TGTGCCAGCAGCTTGATTTCCGGGATCTCCTATAATTCACCCCTCCACTTT.

For this clonotype: This could be a read error, since a much larger clone is one nucleotide away. J is TRBJ2-1 and V is TRBV28; D may match TRBD1 or TRBD2 (5 bases each). The end of the DNA is better explained by TRBJ2-7, so the J call may be wrong. This CDR3 region has 14 residues. Germline lookup yields CDR1 MDHEN and CDR2 SYDVKM. This CDR3 reads CASLGGSSYNEQYF. The CDR3 DNA sequence: TGTGCCAGCCTTGGGGGTAGCTCCTACAATGAGCAGTACTTC.

This clonotype was picked up a small number of times. V is TRBV12-3 or TRBV12-4 and J is TRBJ2-7, with D perhaps given as TRBD1 or TRBD2 (5 bases each). Trimming shortened V by 3 bases and J by 5 bases, and 11 bases separated the two germline ends. The CDR3 contains 13 residues. CDR3 sequence reads: CASSLGLGDEQYF. DNA of the CDR3: TGTGCCAGCAGTTTGGGCCTGGGGGACGAGCAGTACTTC.

This clonotype was seen many times. CDR3 amino acids: CASSRDRGNYYRYTF. The CDR3 nucleotides read TGCGCCAGCAGCCGGGACAGGGGAAATTATTATCGCTACACCTTC. The chain is built from TRBV5-1 and TRBJ1-2; 10 bases align to TRBD1. V lost 4 bases and J lost 9; bases outside the gene matches: 12. The CDR3 is 15 residues long. Per the germline V gene, CDR1 is SGHRS and CDR2 is YFSETQ.

V gene TRBV5-1 combines with J gene TRBJ2-3, with 7 bases that match TRBD2. The V segment lost 4 bases and the J segment 10 bases; nucleotides outside the gene matches: 18. This CDR3 has 16 residues. The germline V gene encodes CDR1 SGHRS and CDR2 YFSETQ. CDR3 amino acids: CASSRLAGDATDAQYF. For the CDR3, the DNA is TGCGCCAGCAGCAGACTCGCGGGGGATGCCACGGATGCGCAGTATTTT. The full variable domain, completed using reference TRBV5-1 and TRBJ2-3, is KAGVTQTPRYLIKTRGQQVTLSCSPISGHRSVSWYQQTPGQGLQFLFEYFSETQRNKGNFPGRFSGRQFSNSRSEMNVSTLELGDSALYLCASSRLAGDATDAQYFGPGTRLTVL.

Worth noting for this clonotype: The junction does not match germline at one end; this may be a read error. The CDR3 region has the DNA TGTGCCGGCAGCTTGTCGGTGGAGACCCAGTACTTC. Translation gives CAGSLSVETQYF. The genes are TRBV5-4 and TRBJ2-5, with D uncertain. This CDR3 contains 12 residues. CDR1 SGHNT and CDR2 YYREEE come from the germline V gene (reference sequence).

This clonotype was counted many times. This chain connects TRBV5-1 to TRBJ2-5; no clear D gene. Germline V gene data show CDR1 as SGHRS and CDR2 as YFSETQ. This CDR3 spans 13 amino acids. Trimming took 4 bases from V and 3 from J, leaving 10 bases between them. The CDR3 loop reads CASSLIFEETQYF. In DNA form, the CDR3 reads TGCGCCAGCAGCCTAATTTTTGAAGAGACCCAGTACTTC.

As to this clonotype: Just one base apart from a much larger clone, this may be a read error. J is TRBJ2-5 and V is TRBV18, with 7 positions matching TRBD2. The CDR3 runs to 12 residues. CDR1 KGHSH and CDR2 LQKENI come from the germline V gene. The trim removed 4 bases at V and 11 bases at J, leaving 7 bases unmatched. The CDR3 bases are TGTGCCAGCTCACTAAAACGGGGGGAGCAGTACTTC. This translates into CASSLKRGEQYF.

Of note for this clonotype: One junction end disagrees with the germline gene, perhaps due to a read error. Written as DNA, the CDR3 is TGTGCCAGCAGTTGGGCAGGGGGGCGGGTTCTGAATGAGCAGTTCTTC. Residues: CASSWAGGRVLNEQFF. The chain recombines TRBV10-3 with TRBJ2-1; D possibly corresponds to TRBD1 (7 bases). The germline V gene has CDR1 ENHRY and CDR2 SYGVKD. CDR3 length: 16 amino acids.

V gene TRBV4-1 combines with J gene TRBJ1-1, with D tentatively TRBD1 (6 bases). Germline CDR1 is MGHRA and CDR2 is YSYEKL. The CDR3 extends over 16 amino acids. The V end was cut by 0 bases, the J end by 4 bases, with 15 bases between. CDR3: CASSQDRGSRTTEAFF. DNA for the CDR3: TGCGCCAGCAGCCAAGACAGGGGTAGTCGGACCACTGAAGCTTTCTTT.

In its sample, this clonotype was seen many times. J is TRBJ1-5 and V is TRBV5-1; D unclear. Looked up from germline, CDR1 is SGHRS and CDR2 is YFSETQ. Trimming took off 2 bases at V and 5 bases at J, with 11 bases between the two ends. The CDR3 runs 14 residues. As DNA, the CDR3 is TGCGCCAGCAGCTTCGGAGGGTGGGATCAGCCCCAGCATTTT. Protein product: CASSFGGWDQPQHF.

The table lists this clonotype with many counts. The chain couples TRBV27 to TRBJ2-1; 8 bases are a match to TRBD1. The V segment lost 1 base and the J segment 4 bases; nucleotides outside the gene matches: 3. The CDR3 is 15 amino acids. Looked up from germline, CDR1 is MNHEY and CDR2 is SMNVEV (reference sequence). In DNA, the CDR3 is TGTGCCAGCAGTTTATATGGGACAGGATACAATGAGCAGTTCTTC. Its protein is CASSLYGTGYNEQFF.

The rearrangement uses TRBV5-5 and TRBJ2-7; 9 bases line up with TRBD2. J lost 4 bases, V lost 4 bases, and 18 bases had no gene match. Germline assignment: CDR1 SGHKS and CDR2 YYEKEE (reference sequence). The CDR3 has 18 amino acids. The CDR3 DNA sequence: TGTGCCAGCAGCATTAGCTTGGTACCCAGCGGGAGGAATTACGAGCAGTACTTC. As protein: CASSISLVPSGRNYEQYF.